This TCR beta chain was documented in a study of memory CD4+ T cells and cytomegalovirus serostatus. Germline V gene lookup returns CDR1 LNHDA and CDR2 SQIVND (reference sequence). The germline V and J ends were trimmed by 5 bases and 5 bases, with 15 bases remaining between them. This CDR3 is built from 14 residues. Produced via immunoSEQ multiplex PCR; TCRdb's table is partial and in-frame only. The sample contains 40,000 or so clones, 79% of which appear only once. Single viable CD3+CD4+CD8-CD45RO+ cells were sorted as the memory CD4+ T cells. The sample taken for sequencing was memory CD4+ T cells from blood. The rearrangement joins TRBV19 to TRBJ1-1; D remains unclear. This TCR was recovered from an adult in good health and CMV-seronegative. Here the CDR3 reads CASSQHLDGTEAFF. The DNA of the CDR3 is TGTGCCAGTAGTCAACACCTCGACGGGACTGAAGCTTTCTTT.